Reported below is one T cell receptor beta chain. Its cognate antigen is unknown. This sample is part of a study of blood T cells in healthy people across ages. At the level of the study: In model experiments, template switching was able to capture about one barcoded beta molecule for every two T cells that were present.

Combining a sample-barcoded 5' primer with a J-beta primer mix, a second PCR ran for roughly 7 to 11 cycles. The authors tagged each cDNA molecule using a template-switch adaptor with 12 random nucleotides. TCRdb redid the calling of the 5' RACE reads with MiXCR, one entry per CDR3 protein. Among 720,000 or so distinct CDR3 sequences listed, 40% to 45% were seen once. Findings and limits, study-wide: Long-lived donors had more naive CD4+ cells and higher diversity than aged donors. Estimated diversity across one million T cells was deemed an underestimate.

The CDR3 has 15 residues. Trimming shortened V by 3 bases and J by 4 bases, and 16 bases separated the two germline ends. Germline CDR1 DFQATT, CDR2 SNEGSKA (reference sequence). The chain uses TRBV20-1 and TRBJ1-3; D may be TRBD1 (6 bases). The receptor comes from a man older than 75 in good health. The source material was blood. The chain's CDR3 is CSASARGGLGNTIYF. Written as DNA, the CDR3 is TGCAGTGCTAGTGCCAGGGGCGGGTTGGGAAACACCATATATTTT.